One sample yielded the 20 T cell receptor beta chains listed below, sequenced in a study of CD8 T cells in Susac syndrome. The RNA input was roughly 0.45 to 1 ug, and it was reverse transcribed with random hexamers. TCRdb re-called the immunoSEQ multiplex PCR reads through MiXCR, storing one row per CDR3 protein. Among about 160,000 distinct CDR3 sequences listed, about 90% were seen once. The sequenced material came from CD4+ T cells from PBMCs. All receptors come from a human donor in good health.

The chain uses TRBV7-2 and TRBJ2-3, with no clear D. Trimming pared 5 bases from V and 3 bases from J, leaving 9 bases between. Germline-derived CDR1 and CDR2 are SGHTA and FQGNSA. CDR3 size: 13 residues. DNA of the CDR3: TGTGCCAGCAGCCCAGACAATACAGATACGCAGTATTTT. It translates to CASSPDNTDTQYF.

The chain combines TRBV6-5 with TRBJ2-3, with TRBD2 matching over 7 bases. The germline CDR1 and CDR2 sequences are MNHEY and SVGAGI. The junction had 7 bases not matched to a gene; V was cut back by 2 bases and J by 2 bases. The CDR3 runs to 16 residues. This CDR3 reads CASSYPRLAVTDTQYF. CDR3 DNA: TGTGCCAGCAGTTACCCGAGGCTAGCGGTCACAGATACGCAGTATTTT.

V is TRBV9 and J is TRBJ2-2; TRBD2 matches 10 bases. The CDR3 loop spans 16 amino acids. Per germline, CDR1 SGDLS and CDR2 YYNGEE. The junction had 5 bases not matched to a gene; V was cut back by 4 bases and J by 2 bases. This CDR3 is CASSTGLAANTGELFF. The CDR3 DNA reads as TGTGCCAGCAGCACCGGACTAGCGGCAAACACCGGGGAGCTGTTTTTT.

V is TRBV4-1 and J is TRBJ2-7; possibly TRBD1 for D (5 bases). Trimming stripped 0 bases from V and 3 bases from J, with 9 bases between. In germline, CDR1 is MGHRA, CDR2 YSYEKL. The CDR3 contains 14 residues. The CDR3: CASSQESGYYEQYF. In DNA form, the CDR3 reads TGCGCCAGCAGCCAAGAGTCAGGGTACTACGAGCAGTACTTC.

CDR3 sequence: CASSLDRAVAQYF. DNA of the CDR3: TGTGCCAGCTCACTAGACAGGGCGGTGGCCCAGTACTTC. The chain couples TRBV18 to TRBJ2-5; 7 bases match TRBD1. The CDR3 has 13 residues. J was trimmed by 9 bases and V by 4 bases; bases with no gene match: 8. Germline values: CDR1 KGHSH, CDR2 LQKENI.

The rearrangement uses TRBV12-3 or TRBV12-4 and TRBJ2-5; the D gene is possibly TRBD2 (7 bases). Between the trimmed V and J ends, which lost 5 bases and 3 bases, there was a span of 13 bases. The CDR3 is made up of 14 amino acids. The CDR3 loop reads CASSTRGGEETQYF. The CDR3 nucleotides are TGTGCCAGCAGTACGAGAGGGGGGGAAGAGACCCAGTACTTC.

CDR3 nucleotides: TGCAGTGCTAGAGAGGGTGCGAGACACCGATACGAGCAGTACTTC. Translating it yields CSAREGARHRYEQYF. The rearrangement joins TRBV20-1 to TRBJ2-7, with D unclear. Germline V lookup: CDR1 DFQATT, CDR2 SNEGSKA (reference sequence). The CDR3 is 15 residues long. The V and J ends lost 0 bases and 4 bases respectively, with 16 bases between them.

CDR3 DNA: TGTGCCAGCAGCTTATACGCAGACCACGAGCAGTACTTC. Translated: CASSLYADHEQYF. The V gene is TRBV13, the J gene TRBJ2-7; D not certain. Trimming cost V 2 bases and J 5 bases, with 10 bases left between them. Germline CDR1 PRHDT, CDR2 FYEKMQ (reference sequence). CDR3 length equals 13 residues.

The chain combines TRBV18 with TRBJ2-5; D is unclear. This CDR3 comprises 14 residues. Trimming took off 4 bases at V and 1 base at J, with 10 bases between the two ends. Germline loops: CDR1 KGHSH, CDR2 LQKENI. The DNA of the CDR3 is TGTGCCAGCTCACGCCGGGCCCTCCAAGAGACCCAGTACTTC. This gives the protein CASSRRALQETQYF.

V is TRBV27 and J is TRBJ1-6, with unresolved D. The length of the CDR3 is 14 residues. V was cut by 6 bases and J by 7 bases, with 13 bases left in between. Germline V gene data show CDR1 as MNHEY and CDR2 as SMNVEV (reference sequence). The CDR3 here is CASSTRAANSPLHF. As DNA, the CDR3 is TGTGCCAGCAGCACCCGGGCCGCGAATTCACCCCTCCACTTT.

The V gene is TRBV20-1, the J gene TRBJ2-1, with TRBD2 matching 7 bases. Germline loops: CDR1 DFQATT, CDR2 SNEGSKA (reference sequence). This CDR3 region has 10 residues. The CDR3 is CAGAGTMQFF. The DNA of the CDR3 is TGCGCCGGGGCCGGGACTATGCAGTTCTTC.

The chain carries TRBV2 and TRBJ1-5, with 10 bases matching TRBD1. The germline CDR1 and CDR2 sequences are SNHLY and FYNNEI. The V gene end was trimmed by 4 bases and the J gene end by 4 bases; junction bases not matched to a gene: 1. This CDR3 has 14 amino acids. CDR3 residues: CASSGTGGNQPQHF. Here the CDR3 DNA reads TGTGCCAGCAGTGGGACAGGGGGTAATCAGCCCCAGCATTTT.

J is TRBJ2-7 and V is TRBV2; TRBD1 is a possible D gene (6 bases). Trimming pared 5 bases from V and 0 bases from J, leaving 11 bases between. Germline V CDR1 and CDR2: SNHLY, FYNNEI. CDR3 size: 14 residues. In DNA, the CDR3 is TGTGCCAGCAGTTCCTGGGACAACTCCTACGAGCAGTACTTC. This gives the protein CASSSWDNSYEQYF.

This sequence joins TRBV7-2 and TRBJ2-1, with unresolved D. Germline lookup yields CDR1 SGHTA and CDR2 FQGNSA. V was cut by 5 bases and J by 15 bases, with 17 bases left in between. The CDR3 has 12 residues. The CDR3 here is CASSLLSGIAFF. CDR3 sequence (DNA): TGTGCCAGCAGCCTCCTAAGTGGGATCGCGTTCTTC. Complete variable domain (other parts from reference TRBV7-2 and TRBJ2-1): GAGVSQSPSNKVTEKGKDVELRCDPISGHTALYWYRQSLGQGLEFLIYFQGNSAPDKSGLPSDRFSAERTGGSVSTLTIQRTQQEDSAVYLCASSLLSGIAFFGPGTRLTVL.

The V and J genes are TRBV6-5 and TRBJ2-7, with 8 bases identical to TRBD1. CDR3 size: 15 residues. CDR1 is MNHEY, CDR2 SVGAGI, per germline. The V segment lost 2 bases and the J segment 2 bases; nucleotides outside the gene matches: 5. DNA of the CDR3: TGTGCCAGCAGTTACCGTGGACAGGGAACCTACGAGCAGTACTTC. Its translation is CASSYRGQGTYEQYF.

The genes are TRBV7-2 and TRBJ2-3; a weak D match, TRBD2 (6 bases). The CDR3 consists of 14 residues. Germline V CDR1 and CDR2: SGHTA, FQGNSA. The germline V and J ends were trimmed by 6 bases and 6 bases, with 16 bases remaining between them. The CDR3 sequence: CASSISLAGDTQYF. The CDR3 region has the DNA TGTGCCAGCAGTATTAGTCTGGCGGGGGATACGCAGTATTTT.

This chain connects TRBV23-1 to TRBJ2-7; weak D call: TRBD1 (6 bases). TRBV23-1 is an open reading frame whose function is uncertain. The germline V and J ends were trimmed by 4 bases and 5 bases, with 18 bases remaining between them. The CDR3 has 15 amino acids. The CDR3 DNA is TGCGCCAGCAGTCCCCTCGGTCGGGCAGGGGACGAGCAGTACTTC. Its protein is CASSPLGRAGDEQYF.

The chain is built from TRBV2 and TRBJ1-5; maybe TRBD1 (6 bases). V lost 6 bases to trimming and J lost 7 bases, with 25 bases between them. Germline lookup yields CDR1 SNHLY and CDR2 FYNNEI. The CDR3 length is 17 residues. Written as DNA, the CDR3 is TGTGCCAGCAGGGACGTGGTTGGGCAGGGGTCTTACCAGCCCCAGCATTTT. Translated, it gives CASRDVVGQGSYQPQHF.

The chain employs TRBV10-3 and TRBJ2-5; D possibly matches TRBD1 or TRBD2 (5 bases each). Trimming cost V 7 bases and J 1 base, with 10 bases left between them. This CDR3 region has 13 residues. The germline V gene has CDR1 ENHRY and CDR2 SYGVKD. For the CDR3, the DNA is TGTGCCATCACCCCGGGACCCCAAGAGACCCAGTACTTC. Translating gives CAITPGPQETQYF.

The chain recombines TRBV20-1 with TRBJ2-5; 12 bases align to TRBD1. This CDR3 has 13 amino acids. CDR1 is DFQATT, CDR2 SNEGSKA, per germline (reference sequence). Germline trimming cut 8 bases from V and 5 bases from J; bases unmatched to any gene: 6. CDR3 loop: CSSPGQGAETQYF. As DNA, the CDR3 is TGCAGTTCTCCGGGACAGGGGGCCGAGACCCAGTACTTC.